These T cell receptor beta chains were read from a single sample in a study of molecular identifiers for immune sequencing clone quantification. TCRdb fed the PCR reads into MiXCR, producing one record per CDR3 protein. This table holds under 100,000 distinct CDR3 sequences, around 27% found once. The sequenced sample consisted of naive CD8+ T cells from blood, with Jurkat cell RNA spiked in. The receptor set was obtained from a human donor in good health. Some libraries in this study had Jurkat cell RNA spiked in. CDR3s include the opening cysteine and the closing phenylalanine or tryptophan. The order of the fields is V gene, J gene, clone size, D gene, CDR3 DNA, CDR3 protein. A D gene is named only where the DNA matches it firmly. Clone sizes are given selectively: once, few, many, or a class where the clone is expanded.

v_call: TRBV5-4; j_call: TRBJ1-6; clone_size: -; d_call: -; cdr3_nt: TGTGCCAGCAGCCCGGGCCCTAATTCACCCCTCCCCTTT; cdr3_aa: CASSPGPNSPLPF
v_call: TRBV6-2/TRBV6-3; j_call: TRBJ2-5; clone_size: -; d_call: TRBD2; cdr3_nt: TGTGCCAGTGACCGCGGCGGGAGTGTAGAGACCCAGTACTTC; cdr3_aa: CASDRGGSVETQYF
v_call: TRBV7-6; j_call: TRBJ2-5; clone_size: many; d_call: TRBD1; cdr3_nt: TGTGCCAGCAGCTTACCCGGTCCCGGGACAGGGATCGAGACCCAGTACTTC; cdr3_aa: CASSLPGPGTGIETQYF
v_call: TRBV4-1; j_call: TRBJ1-4; clone_size: few; d_call: -; cdr3_nt: TGCGCCAGCAGCCAGGAACCTCGGACTGTAAATGAAAAACTGTTTTTT; cdr3_aa: CASSQEPRTVNEKLFF
v_call: TRBV5-6; j_call: TRBJ2-1; clone_size: few; d_call: TRBD2; cdr3_nt: TGTGCCAGCAGCTGGGGACTAGCGATGGTTACCTACAATGAGCAGTTCTTC; cdr3_aa: CASSWGLAMVTYNEQFF
v_call: TRBV6-5; j_call: TRBJ2-3; clone_size: -; d_call: TRBD1; cdr3_nt: TGTGCCAGCAGAAGACGGACAGGACGTCCCACAGATACGCAGTATTTT; cdr3_aa: CASRRRTGRPTDTQYF
v_call: TRBV29-1; j_call: TRBJ2-7; clone_size: -; d_call: -; cdr3_nt: TGCAGCGTGATGAGGGGTTCGGTACAGGGTAATTTCCACGAGCAGTACTTC; cdr3_aa: CSVMRGSVQGNFHEQYF
v_call: TRBV28; j_call: TRBJ2-3; clone_size: many; d_call: TRBD2; cdr3_nt: TGTGCCAGCAGTTCGCCGACTAGCGGGAGGCCCACAGATACGCAGTATTTT; cdr3_aa: CASSSPTSGRPTDTQYF
v_call: TRBV3-1; j_call: TRBJ1-6; clone_size: few; d_call: -; cdr3_nt: TGTGCCAGCAGCCCGAGAGGGGCCGCCTATAATTCACCCCTCCACTTT; cdr3_aa: CASSPRGAAYNSPLHF
v_call: TRBV30; j_call: TRBJ2-3; clone_size: -; d_call: -; cdr3_nt: TGTGCCTGGAGTGTGATAAGCGGGCCCACAGATACGCAGTATTTT; cdr3_aa: CAWSVISGPTDTQYF
v_call: TRBV3-1; j_call: TRBJ1-1; clone_size: -; d_call: -; cdr3_nt: TGTGCCAGCAGCAAAGGACAGCTCCGTTGGGACACTGAAGCTTTCTTT; cdr3_aa: CASSKGQLRWDTEAFF
v_call: TRBV27; j_call: TRBJ2-3; clone_size: many; d_call: TRBD1; cdr3_nt: TGTGCCAGCAGTTTGTCCGGGACAGGGGCTTCCAGGGAGTATTTT; cdr3_aa: CASSLSGTGASREYF
v_call: TRBV20-1; j_call: TRBJ1-3; clone_size: few; d_call: -; cdr3_nt: TGCAGTGCTAGCCAAGAGATAATCTCTGGAAACACCATATATTTT; cdr3_aa: CSASQEIISGNTIYF
v_call: TRBV12-3/TRBV12-4; j_call: TRBJ2-3; clone_size: few; d_call: TRBD2; cdr3_nt: TGTGCCAGCAGGCCAAAACTAGCGGGCCGGGGGTTGGATACGCAGTATTTT; cdr3_aa: CASRPKLAGRGLDTQYF
v_call: TRBV7-9; j_call: TRBJ2-7; clone_size: -; d_call: -; cdr3_nt: TGTGCCAGCAGCTTAAGCGCCGGACAGACCTACGAGCAGTACTTC; cdr3_aa: CASSLSAGQTYEQYF
v_call: TRBV11-2; j_call: TRBJ1-1; clone_size: -; d_call: -; cdr3_nt: TGTGCCAGCAGCTTAACGAGGGGGTATCCTGAAGCTTTCTTT; cdr3_aa: CASSLTRGYPEAFF
v_call: TRBV30; j_call: TRBJ2-3; clone_size: few; d_call: -; cdr3_nt: TGTGCCTGGAGTGTTAGGGGAATGAAGCCTACTAGCACAGATACGCAGTATTTT; cdr3_aa: CAWSVRGMKPTSTDTQYF
v_call: TRBV6-5; j_call: TRBJ2-3; clone_size: many; d_call: -; cdr3_nt: TGTGCCAGCAGTTACTCGATTGGGGGGGGGCCGACAGATACGCAGTATTTT; cdr3_aa: CASSYSIGGGPTDTQYF
v_call: TRBV7-8; j_call: TRBJ2-3; clone_size: many; d_call: -; cdr3_nt: TGTGCCAGCAGCTATTCCACAGATACGCAGTATTTT; cdr3_aa: CASSYSTDTQYF
v_call: TRBV20-1; j_call: TRBJ2-7; clone_size: many; d_call: TRBD2; cdr3_nt: TGCAGTGCTAGGAAAGCCCCGGGACTAGCGGAATACGAGCAGTACTTC; cdr3_aa: CSARKAPGLAEYEQYF
v_call: TRBV24-1; j_call: TRBJ2-2; clone_size: -; d_call: -; cdr3_nt: TGTGCCACCAGTGATCCTAGTACCGGGGAGCTGTTTTTT; cdr3_aa: CATSDPSTGELFF
v_call: TRBV27; j_call: TRBJ2-2; clone_size: few; d_call: TRBD2; cdr3_nt: TGTGCCAGCAGGGAGACTAGCGGGAGTGGGGAGCTGTTTTTT; cdr3_aa: CASRETSGSGELFF
v_call: TRBV7-9; j_call: TRBJ1-6; clone_size: many; d_call: TRBD1; cdr3_nt: TGTGCCAGCAGCCTACGACAGGGCGGTGGTTCACCCCTCCACTTT; cdr3_aa: CASSLRQGGGSPLHF
v_call: TRBV5-5; j_call: TRBJ1-1; clone_size: many; d_call: -; cdr3_nt: TGTGCCAGCAGCCCGCCGCCTGGGGACCCATCCACTGAAGCTTTCTTT; cdr3_aa: CASSPPPGDPSTEAFF
v_call: TRBV12-3/TRBV12-4; j_call: TRBJ2-3; clone_size: few; d_call: TRBD2; cdr3_nt: TGTGCCAGCAGTTTTGGGGGGGGTCGAACAGATACGCAGTATTTT; cdr3_aa: CASSFGGGRTDTQYF
v_call: TRBV7-8; j_call: TRBJ2-1; clone_size: once; d_call: TRBD2; cdr3_nt: TGTGCCAGCAGCTCCGGAGCGCTAGCGGGGGGTAACTACAATGAGCAGTTCTTC; cdr3_aa: CASSSGALAGGNYNEQFF
v_call: TRBV6-5; j_call: TRBJ2-7; clone_size: many; d_call: -; cdr3_nt: TGTGCCAGCAGTTACAGGGGCCCGTCCTACGAGCAGTACTTC; cdr3_aa: CASSYRGPSYEQYF
v_call: TRBV12-3/TRBV12-4; j_call: TRBJ2-2; clone_size: few; d_call: TRBD2; cdr3_nt: TGTGCCAGCAGTCTGGAGCGGGGGCGGAACACCGGGGAGCTGTTTTTT; cdr3_aa: CASSLERGRNTGELFF
v_call: TRBV12-3/TRBV12-4; j_call: TRBJ2-5; clone_size: many; d_call: -; cdr3_nt: TGTGCCAGCAGTTTGATCGGGCAAGAGACCCAGTACTTC; cdr3_aa: CASSLIGQETQYF
v_call: TRBV5-5; j_call: TRBJ1-5; clone_size: many; d_call: -; cdr3_nt: TGTGCCAGCAGCTTGGTGCAGGTCGAACAGCCCCAGCATTTT; cdr3_aa: CASSLVQVEQPQHF
v_call: TRBV4-1; j_call: TRBJ1-1; clone_size: -; d_call: TRBD1; cdr3_nt: TGCGCCAGCAGCCGGTCGGGACAGGGGTTTTCCACTGAAGCTTTCTTT; cdr3_aa: CASSRSGQGFSTEAFF
v_call: TRBV27; j_call: TRBJ2-1; clone_size: -; d_call: -; cdr3_nt: TGTGCCAGCAGTTTTTACACTGGGGTTGGGCAGTTCTTC; cdr3_aa: CASSFYTGVGQFF
v_call: TRBV11-2; j_call: TRBJ2-7; clone_size: few; d_call: -; cdr3_nt: TGTGCCAGCAGCCCCGGACAGATTTACGAGCAGTACTTC; cdr3_aa: CASSPGQIYEQYF
v_call: TRBV7-2; j_call: TRBJ2-7; clone_size: -; d_call: TRBD2; cdr3_nt: TGTGCCAGCAGCAAGACTAGCGGGAGTATCTACGAGCAGTACTTC; cdr3_aa: CASSKTSGSIYEQYF
v_call: TRBV29-1; j_call: TRBJ2-7; clone_size: many; d_call: TRBD2; cdr3_nt: TGCAGCGTGGAAAGCGGGAACCACGAGCAGTACTTC; cdr3_aa: CSVESGNHEQYF
v_call: TRBV6-2/TRBV6-3; j_call: TRBJ2-1; clone_size: many; d_call: -; cdr3_nt: TGTGCCAGCAGTTACGGGGCAAATGAGCAGTTCTTC; cdr3_aa: CASSYGANEQFF
v_call: TRBV6-2/TRBV6-3; j_call: TRBJ1-1; clone_size: -; d_call: TRBD1; cdr3_nt: TGTGCCAGCAGTTGCTCCAGGGGACAGGGGGCACGGACTGAAGCTTTCTTT; cdr3_aa: CASSCSRGQGARTEAFF
v_call: TRBV20-1; j_call: TRBJ2-5; clone_size: -; d_call: TRBD1; cdr3_nt: TGCAGTGCAGGGACAGGGAAAGAGACCCAGTACTTC; cdr3_aa: CSAGTGKETQYF
v_call: TRBV7-2; j_call: TRBJ2-7; clone_size: few; d_call: -; cdr3_nt: TGTGCCAGCAGCTTTGTGGGTCAGGGACTTCTCACCTACGAGCAGTACTTC; cdr3_aa: CASSFVGQGLLTYEQYF
v_call: TRBV6-5; j_call: TRBJ2-1; clone_size: -; d_call: -; cdr3_nt: TGTGCCAGCAGCCCCGACAGCAGCTCCTACAATGAGCAGTTCTTC; cdr3_aa: CASSPDSSSYNEQFF
v_call: TRBV6-2/TRBV6-3; j_call: TRBJ1-1; clone_size: many; d_call: TRBD1; cdr3_nt: TGTGCCAGCAGTTACTCGACTAGGACAGGGGACACTGAAGCTTTCTTT; cdr3_aa: CASSYSTRTGDTEAFF
v_call: TRBV20-1; j_call: TRBJ2-3; clone_size: -; d_call: -; cdr3_nt: TGCAGTGCGCCTGCGTGGGACAAGAGCACAGATACGCAGTATTTT; cdr3_aa: CSAPAWDKSTDTQYF
v_call: TRBV3-1; j_call: TRBJ2-1; clone_size: -; d_call: TRBD1; cdr3_nt: TGTGCCAGCAGCCCAACAGGGGGGTTTTCGGATGAGCAGTTCTTC; cdr3_aa: CASSPTGGFSDEQFF
v_call: TRBV5-1; j_call: TRBJ2-3; clone_size: -; d_call: -; cdr3_nt: TGCGCCAGCAGCTTGGTATTGGGATTAGATGGAGATACGCAGTATTTT; cdr3_aa: CASSLVLGLDGDTQYF
v_call: TRBV28; j_call: TRBJ2-1; clone_size: many; d_call: -; cdr3_nt: TGTGCCAGCAGTTTAGAGGCGGGCTCCTACAATGAGCAGTTCTTC; cdr3_aa: CASSLEAGSYNEQFF
v_call: TRBV15; j_call: TRBJ1-1; clone_size: -; d_call: -; cdr3_nt: TGTGCCACCACAGGGGACATGAACACTGAAGCTTTCTTT; cdr3_aa: CATTGDMNTEAFF
v_call: TRBV28; j_call: TRBJ1-4; clone_size: many; d_call: -; cdr3_nt: TGTGCCAGCACCAAGACAGGTCCGAAGGAAAAACTGTTTTTT; cdr3_aa: CASTKTGPKEKLFF
v_call: TRBV28; j_call: TRBJ2-7; clone_size: many; d_call: -; cdr3_nt: TGTGCCAGCAGTTTCCGGGGCCAAGCCTCCTACGAGCAGTACTTC; cdr3_aa: CASSFRGQASYEQYF
v_call: TRBV9; j_call: TRBJ2-6; clone_size: many; d_call: -; cdr3_nt: TGTGCCAGCAGCCCGACAGGGACTAACTCTGGGGCCAACGTCCTGACTTTC; cdr3_aa: CASSPTGTNSGANVLTF
v_call: TRBV6-1; j_call: TRBJ2-7; clone_size: few; d_call: -; cdr3_nt: TGTGCCAGCAGGACAGTAGGCTCCTACGAGCAGTACTTC; cdr3_aa: CASRTVGSYEQYF
v_call: TRBV12-3/TRBV12-4; j_call: TRBJ2-3; clone_size: -; d_call: TRBD2; cdr3_nt: TGTGCCAGCAGTCCCCACTCCAGCGGGGCCACAGATACGCAGTATTTT; cdr3_aa: CASSPHSSGATDTQYF
v_call: TRBV20-1; j_call: TRBJ2-7; clone_size: many; d_call: -; cdr3_nt: TGCAGTGCTAGGACGGACATAAATGACGAGCAGTACTTC; cdr3_aa: CSARTDINDEQYF
v_call: TRBV27; j_call: TRBJ1-4; clone_size: few; d_call: TRBD1; cdr3_nt: TGTGCCAGCAGGCCACAGGGGAGCAGGGAAAAACTGTTTTTT; cdr3_aa: CASRPQGSREKLFF
v_call: TRBV5-1; j_call: TRBJ1-5; clone_size: many; d_call: -; cdr3_nt: TGCGCCAGCAGCTTGGGACAACAGTTGGGTCAGCCCCAGCATTTT; cdr3_aa: CASSLGQQLGQPQHF